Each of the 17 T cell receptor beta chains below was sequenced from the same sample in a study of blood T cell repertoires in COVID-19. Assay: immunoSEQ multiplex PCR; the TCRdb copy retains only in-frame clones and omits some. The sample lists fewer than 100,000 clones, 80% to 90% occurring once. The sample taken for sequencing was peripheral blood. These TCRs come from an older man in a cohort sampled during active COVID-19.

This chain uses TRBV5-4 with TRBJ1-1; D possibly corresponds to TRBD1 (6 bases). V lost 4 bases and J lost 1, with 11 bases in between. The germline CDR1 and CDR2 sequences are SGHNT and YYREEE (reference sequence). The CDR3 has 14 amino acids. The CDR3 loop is CASSPKGGNTEAFF. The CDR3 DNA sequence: TGTGCCAGCAGCCCGAAAGGGGGGAACACTGAAGCTTTCTTT.

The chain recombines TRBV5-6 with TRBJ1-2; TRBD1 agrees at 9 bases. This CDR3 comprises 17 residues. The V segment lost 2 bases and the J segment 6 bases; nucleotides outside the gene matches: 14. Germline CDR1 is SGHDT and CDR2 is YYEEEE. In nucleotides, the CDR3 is TGTGCCAGCAGCTTTTCCGGGACAGGGACACGGACTCATGGCTACACCTTC. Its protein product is CASSFSGTGTRTHGYTF.

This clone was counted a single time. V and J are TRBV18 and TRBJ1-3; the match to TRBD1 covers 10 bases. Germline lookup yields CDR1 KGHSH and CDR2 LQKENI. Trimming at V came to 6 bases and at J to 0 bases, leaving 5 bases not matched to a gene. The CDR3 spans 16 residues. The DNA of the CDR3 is TGTGCCAGCTCTCGGGACAGGGGCAACTCTGGAAACACCATATATTTT. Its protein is CASSRDRGNSGNTIYF.

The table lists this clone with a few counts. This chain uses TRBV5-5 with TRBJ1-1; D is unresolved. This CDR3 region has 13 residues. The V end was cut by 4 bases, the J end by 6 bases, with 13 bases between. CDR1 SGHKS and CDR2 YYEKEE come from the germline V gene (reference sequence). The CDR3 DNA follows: TGTGCCAGCAGCCTGATGGCCGGGGCTGAAGCTTTCTTT. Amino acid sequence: CASSLMAGAEAFF.

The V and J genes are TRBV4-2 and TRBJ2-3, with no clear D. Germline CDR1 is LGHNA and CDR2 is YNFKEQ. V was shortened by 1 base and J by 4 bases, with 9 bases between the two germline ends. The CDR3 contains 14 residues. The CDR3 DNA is TGTGCCAGCAGCCAAGTAGCATCCTCAGATACGCAGTATTTT. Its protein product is CASSQVASSDTQYF.

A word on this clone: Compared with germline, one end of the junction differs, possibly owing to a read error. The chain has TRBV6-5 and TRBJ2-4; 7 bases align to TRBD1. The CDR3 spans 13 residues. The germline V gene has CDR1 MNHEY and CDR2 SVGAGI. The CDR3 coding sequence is TGTGCCAGCAGCGATAGACAGGGCCGCGGCAAGGGGTTC. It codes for CASSDRQGRGKGF.

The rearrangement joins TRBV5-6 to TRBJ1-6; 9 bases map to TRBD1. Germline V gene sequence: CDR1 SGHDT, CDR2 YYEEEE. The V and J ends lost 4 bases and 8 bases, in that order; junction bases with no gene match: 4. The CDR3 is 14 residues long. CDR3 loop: CASSRRDRDSPLHF. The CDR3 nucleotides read TGTGCCAGCAGCCGCCGGGACAGGGATTCACCCCTCCACTTT.

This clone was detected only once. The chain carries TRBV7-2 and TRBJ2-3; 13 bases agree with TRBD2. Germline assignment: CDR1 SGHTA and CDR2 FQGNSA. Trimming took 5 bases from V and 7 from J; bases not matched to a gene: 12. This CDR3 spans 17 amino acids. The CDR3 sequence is CASSRRSTSGGAYTQYF. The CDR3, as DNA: TGTGCCAGCAGCCGTCGATCAACTAGCGGGGGGGCCTATACGCAGTATTTT.

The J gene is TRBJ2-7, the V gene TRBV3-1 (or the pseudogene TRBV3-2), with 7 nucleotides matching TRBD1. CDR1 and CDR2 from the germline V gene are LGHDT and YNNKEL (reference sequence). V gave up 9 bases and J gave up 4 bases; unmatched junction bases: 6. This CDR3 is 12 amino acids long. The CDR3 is CASRQGGYEQYF. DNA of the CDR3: TGTGCCAGTCGACAGGGTGGGTACGAGCAGTACTTC.

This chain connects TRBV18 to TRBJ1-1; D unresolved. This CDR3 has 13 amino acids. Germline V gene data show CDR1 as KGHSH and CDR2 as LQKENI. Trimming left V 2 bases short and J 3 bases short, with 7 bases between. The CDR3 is CASSPAEDTEAFF. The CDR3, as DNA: TGTGCCAGCTCACCAGCCGAGGACACTGAAGCTTTCTTT.

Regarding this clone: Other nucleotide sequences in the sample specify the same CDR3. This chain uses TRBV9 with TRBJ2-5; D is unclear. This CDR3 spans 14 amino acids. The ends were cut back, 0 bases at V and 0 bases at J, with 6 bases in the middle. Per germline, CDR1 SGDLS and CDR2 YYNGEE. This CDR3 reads CASSVGGYQETQYF. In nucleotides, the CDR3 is TGTGCCAGCAGCGTAGGAGGATACCAAGAGACCCAGTACTTC.

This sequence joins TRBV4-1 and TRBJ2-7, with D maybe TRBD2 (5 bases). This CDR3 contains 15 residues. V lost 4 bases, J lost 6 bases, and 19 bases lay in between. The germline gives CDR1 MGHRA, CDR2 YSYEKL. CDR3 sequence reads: CASSRERTPSREQYF. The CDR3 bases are TGCGCCAGCAGCCGTGAACGGACTCCATCTCGCGAGCAGTACTTC.

CDR3 DNA sequence: TGTGCCAGCAGTAAGGACACCTACGAGCAGTACGTC. Amino acids: CASSKDTYEQYV. V usage is TRBV2 and J usage is TRBJ2-7; tentative D call: TRBD1 (5 bases). CDR1 is SNHLY and CDR2 is FYNNEI in the germline V gene. V lost 5 bases to trimming and J lost 2 bases, with 7 bases between them. There are 12 residues in the CDR3.

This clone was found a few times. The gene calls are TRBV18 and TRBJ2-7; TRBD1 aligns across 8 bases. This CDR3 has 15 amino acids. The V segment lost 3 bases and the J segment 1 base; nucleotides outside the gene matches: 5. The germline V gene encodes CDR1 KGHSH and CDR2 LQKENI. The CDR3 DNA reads TGTGCCAGCTCACCCGGCACAGGGGGATCCTACGAGCAGTACTTC. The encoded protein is CASSPGTGGSYEQYF.

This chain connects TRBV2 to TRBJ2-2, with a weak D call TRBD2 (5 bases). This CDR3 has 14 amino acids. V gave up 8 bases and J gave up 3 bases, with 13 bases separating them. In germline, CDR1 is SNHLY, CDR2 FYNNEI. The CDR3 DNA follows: TGTGCCAGCCGGGGTGATCAGTACACCGGGGAGCTGTTTTTT. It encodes CASRGDQYTGELFF.

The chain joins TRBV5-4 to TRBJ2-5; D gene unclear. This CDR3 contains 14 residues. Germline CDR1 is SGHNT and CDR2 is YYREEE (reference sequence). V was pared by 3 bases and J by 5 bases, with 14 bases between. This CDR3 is CASSSTGLIETQYF. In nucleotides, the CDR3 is TGTGCCAGCAGCTCAACTGGGCTAATTGAGACCCAGTACTTC.

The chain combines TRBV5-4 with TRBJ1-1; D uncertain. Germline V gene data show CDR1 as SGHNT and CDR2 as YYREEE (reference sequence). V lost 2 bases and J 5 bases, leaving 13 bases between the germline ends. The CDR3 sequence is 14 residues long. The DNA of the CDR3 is TGTGCCAGCAGCTTTCTTCTCAGCGGAACTGAAGCTTTCTTT. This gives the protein CASSFLLSGTEAFF.